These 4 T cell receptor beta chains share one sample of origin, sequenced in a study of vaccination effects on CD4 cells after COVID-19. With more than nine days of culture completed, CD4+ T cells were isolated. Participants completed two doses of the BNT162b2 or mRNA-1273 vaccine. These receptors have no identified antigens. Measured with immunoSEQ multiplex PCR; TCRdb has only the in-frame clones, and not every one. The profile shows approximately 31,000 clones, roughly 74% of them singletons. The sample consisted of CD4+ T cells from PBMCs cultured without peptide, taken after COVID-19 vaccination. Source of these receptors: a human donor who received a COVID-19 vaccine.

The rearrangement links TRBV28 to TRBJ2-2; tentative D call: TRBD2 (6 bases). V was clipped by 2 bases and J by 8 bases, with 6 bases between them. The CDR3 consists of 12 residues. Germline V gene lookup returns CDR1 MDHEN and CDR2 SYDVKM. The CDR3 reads CASSLGTGELFF. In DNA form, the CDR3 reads TGTGCCAGCAGTTTAGGGACTGGGGAGCTGTTTTTT.

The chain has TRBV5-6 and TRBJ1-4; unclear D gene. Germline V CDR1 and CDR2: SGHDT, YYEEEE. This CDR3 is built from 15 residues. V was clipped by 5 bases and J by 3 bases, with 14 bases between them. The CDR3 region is CASRRTRRANEKLFF. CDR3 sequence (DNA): TGTGCCAGCAGGAGGACCCGGCGGGCTAATGAAAAACTGTTTTTT.

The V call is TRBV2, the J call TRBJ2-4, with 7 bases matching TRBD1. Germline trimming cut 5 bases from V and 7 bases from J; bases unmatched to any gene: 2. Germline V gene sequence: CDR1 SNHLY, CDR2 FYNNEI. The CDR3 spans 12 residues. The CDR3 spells CASSKDRNIQYF. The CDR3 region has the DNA TGTGCCAGCAGTAAGGACAGGAACATTCAGTACTTC.

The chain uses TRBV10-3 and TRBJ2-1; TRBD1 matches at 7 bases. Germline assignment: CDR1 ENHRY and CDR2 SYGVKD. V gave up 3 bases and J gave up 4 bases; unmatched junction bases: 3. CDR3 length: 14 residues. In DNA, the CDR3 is TGTGCCATCAGTGAATCGGACAGGTACAATGAGCAGTTCTTC. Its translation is CAISESDRYNEQFF.